This entry lists 17 T cell receptor beta chains sequenced from one sample in a study of shared clonotypes between healthy human individuals (dated by TCRdb to the early 2020s). The method behind the library was the immunoSEQ multiplex PCR assay. TCRdb stores this immuneACCESS table with in-frame sequences only. Part of the clones is absent; in the studies checked, under half of the shortfall reflects unresolved V genes, and no reason is known for the rest. This sample has a few million clones in its table, and over 85% of those were observed once. 0.3% to 0.4% of the sample goes to the ten largest clones. Sequenced material: naive CD4+ T cells from PBMCs. The cell subset or site label for this specimen denotes: CD45RA+ positively selected. These receptor sequences come from a man in his late teens or twenties in good health. Some clones in this sample may be carry-over from other donors' samples.

The J gene is TRBJ2-2, the V gene TRBV30; D not certain. Germline V gives CDR1 GTSNPN, CDR2 SVGIG (reference sequence). This CDR3 contains 12 residues. The V end lost 2 bases, the J end lost 5 bases, and 6 bases lay between the germline ends. In DNA form, the CDR3 reads TGTGCCTGGAGTACCCCTACCGGGGAGCTGTTTTTT. This encodes CAWSTPTGELFF.

The chain has TRBV7-3 and TRBJ2-1; 13 bases align to TRBD2. Germline CDR1 SGHTA, CDR2 FQGTGA. The length of the CDR3 is 16 residues. V lost 5 bases to trimming and J lost 6 bases; unmatched junction nucleotides: 7. The CDR3 spells CASSPTSGRYGNEQFF. The CDR3, as DNA: TGTGCCAGCAGCCCGACTAGCGGGAGGTACGGCAATGAGCAGTTCTTC.

The chain joins TRBV7-9 to TRBJ2-2, with D unresolved. Germline V gives CDR1 SEHNR, CDR2 FQNEAQ (reference sequence). Trimming cost V 6 bases and J 5 bases, with 7 bases left between them. The CDR3 loop spans 12 amino acids. The CDR3 DNA sequence: TGTGCCAGCAGATACAGTACCGGGGAGCTGTTTTTT. This codes for CASRYSTGELFF.

The chain is built from TRBV28 and TRBJ2-2, with 12 bases that match TRBD2. Unmatched junction bases numbered 5, after V lost 2 bases and J lost 7 bases. This CDR3 contains 16 residues. Germline V gene lookup returns CDR1 MDHEN and CDR2 SYDVKM. CDR3 sequence reads: CASSLPGLAGHGELFF. CDR3 bases: TGTGCCAGCAGTTTACCGGGACTAGCGGGCCACGGGGAGCTGTTTTTT.

To note about this clone: Different DNA sequences within this sample yield the same CDR3. J is TRBJ1-5 and V is TRBV28; D is uncertain. The CDR3 loop spans 14 amino acids. The germline CDR1 and CDR2 sequences are MDHEN and SYDVKM. V was pared by 5 bases and J by 2 bases, with 10 bases between. CDR3 coding DNA: TGTGCCAGCAGTATAAACCGGGGCAATCAGCCCCAGCATTTT. Translation gives CASSINRGNQPQHF.

Points on this clone: At the DNA level, this CDR3 is encoded by other sequences in the same sample as well. The genes are TRBV11-2 and TRBJ2-7; 7 nucleotides align to TRBD1. With V trimmed by 3 bases and J by 0 bases, 2 bases remained unmatched. The CDR3 is 14 residues long. Germline CDR1 is SGHAT and CDR2 is FQNNGV. The CDR3, as DNA: TGTGCCAGCAGCTTGACAGGGAGCTCCTACGAGCAGTACTTC. Translation gives CASSLTGSSYEQYF.

The chain employs TRBV6-5 and TRBJ2-5; TRBD2 matches 8 bases. J was trimmed by 5 bases and V by 3 bases; bases with no gene match: 11. The CDR3 is made up of 16 amino acids. CDR1 is MNHEY and CDR2 is SVGAGI in the germline V gene. CDR3 in amino acids: CASSYTAGGSGETQYF. As DNA, the CDR3 is TGTGCCAGCAGTTATACGGCGGGAGGATCTGGGGAGACCCAGTACTTC.

The chain couples TRBV6-5 to TRBJ1-2; 7 bases match TRBD1. From germline, CDR1 is MNHEY and CDR2 SVGAGI. The CDR3 is 14 residues long. The V and J ends lost 0 bases and 4 bases, in that order; junction bases with no gene match: 2. CDR3 sequence reads: CASSYSDRRYGYTF. DNA of the CDR3: TGTGCCAGCAGTTACTCGGACAGGCGCTATGGCTACACCTTC.

The V call is TRBV5-1, the J call TRBJ2-7; possibly TRBD1 or TRBD2 for D (5 bases each). Trimming cost V 4 bases and J 3 bases, with 17 bases left between them. The CDR3 is 15 residues long. In germline, CDR1 is SGHRS, CDR2 YFSETQ. The CDR3 nucleotides are TGCGCCAGCAGCCTCCAACCCGGGACCGACTACGAGCAGTACTTC. This translates into CASSLQPGTDYEQYF.

The chain couples TRBV7-3 to TRBJ2-3; D ambiguous. The CDR3 consists of 14 residues. The germline V gene encodes CDR1 SGHTA and CDR2 FQGTGA. Trimming shortened V by 8 bases and J by 0 bases, and 12 bases separated the two germline ends. CDR3 nucleotide sequence: TGTGCCAGCGGCACGGGCCTAAGCACAGATACGCAGTATTTT. Protein product: CASGTGLSTDTQYF.

This clone came up once. The chain is built from TRBV19 and TRBJ2-1; D is uncertain. Germline CDR1 LNHDA, CDR2 SQIVND (reference sequence). The CDR3 covers 11 residues. V was shortened by 3 bases and J by 9 bases, with 6 bases between the two germline ends. For the CDR3, the DNA is TGTGCCAGTAGTATGTTGGGTGAGCAGTTCTTC. This sequence encodes CASSMLGEQFF. The variable domain in full, with the rest retrieved from reference TRBV19 and TRBJ2-1, is DGGITQSPKYLFRKEGQNVTLSCEQNLNHDAMYWYRQDPGQGLRLIYYSQIVNDFQKGDIAEGYSVSREKKESFPLTVTSAQKNPTAFYLCASSMLGEQFFGPGTRLTVL.

The chain recombines TRBV19 with TRBJ1-2; the D is unclear. V lost 6 bases and J 3 bases, leaving 17 bases between the germline ends. CDR3 length: 15 amino acids. Germline assignment: CDR1 LNHDA and CDR2 SQIVND (reference sequence). In DNA form, the CDR3 reads TGTGCCAGTAGAGGAAGTCTGGGCTATGACTATGGCTACACCTTC. As protein: CASRGSLGYDYGYTF.

The chain is built from TRBV10-3 and TRBJ2-2; D might be TRBD1 (8 bases). The germline gives CDR1 ENHRY, CDR2 SYGVKD. V lost 9 bases, J lost 1 base, and 12 bases lay in between. The CDR3 consists of 14 residues. The CDR3 DNA reads as TGTGCCATGGGGGGGACAGGGAACACCGGGGAGCTGTTTTTT. As protein: CAMGGTGNTGELFF.

The V call is TRBV28, the J call TRBJ1-1; 7 bases are a match to TRBD1. This CDR3 is built from 13 residues. Trimming at V came to 7 bases and at J to 6 bases, leaving 8 bases not matched to a gene. Germline V gene data show CDR1 as MDHEN and CDR2 as SYDVKM. This CDR3 reads CASTTGVEAEAFF. In DNA, the CDR3 is TGTGCCAGCACCACAGGGGTGGAGGCTGAAGCTTTCTTT.

The chain joins TRBV19 to TRBJ2-2; 8 nucleotides line up with TRBD2. V lost 6 bases and J lost 6; bases outside the gene matches: 12. CDR3 size: 16 residues. Germline loops: CDR1 LNHDA, CDR2 SQIVND (reference sequence). CDR3 sequence reads: CASRDGSGRISGELFF. The DNA of the CDR3 is TGTGCCAGTAGGGATGGAAGCGGGAGAATATCCGGGGAGCTGTTTTTT.

The chain carries TRBV7-2 and TRBJ2-3; possible D gene TRBD1, 6 bases. The V gene's germline CDR1 is SGHTA and CDR2 FQGNSA. V lost 5 bases and J lost 2, with 14 bases in between. This CDR3 has 15 amino acids. The CDR3: CASSVYRASTDTQYF. CDR3 in DNA: TGTGCCAGCAGCGTTTACAGGGCCTCCACAGATACGCAGTATTTT.

This sequence joins TRBV6-1 and TRBJ2-3, with 7 bases fitting TRBD1. V shed 6 bases and J 4 bases; nucleotides not matched to a gene: 1. The germline gives CDR1 MNHNS, CDR2 SASEGT. The CDR3 is 12 amino acids. The CDR3: CASRTGSDTQYF. In DNA form, the CDR3 reads TGTGCCAGCAGGACAGGGTCAGATACGCAGTATTTT.